These 21 T cell receptor beta chains share one sample of origin, sequenced in a study of CD4 T cell repertoires in COVID-19. TCRdb keeps only in-frame clones here, not all; method: immunoSEQ multiplex PCR. The sample has more than 20,000 clones; about 94% are singletons. These memory T cells were uncultured and sequenced directly after ex vivo isolation. Material: circulating follicular helper CD4+ T cells (cTfh) from blood, obtained before the COVID-19 pandemic. These receptors originate from a human donor who had COVID-19.

This clone has a single count. The chain is built from TRBV30 and TRBJ1-5; 8 bases match TRBD1. Germline V gives CDR1 GTSNPN, CDR2 SVGIG (reference sequence). Trimming cost V 5 bases and J 2 bases; bases outside gene matches: 2. The CDR3 is 13 residues long. In DNA, the CDR3 is TGTGCCTGGTCGGACAGGGGCAATCAGCCCCAGCATTTT. It encodes CAWSDRGNQPQHF.

Only a few counts were recorded for this clone. The V and J genes are TRBV12-1 and TRBJ1-3. TRBV12-1 constitutes a pseudogene. This CDR3 contains 19 residues. CDR3 loop: CASSYADPGSPVSGNTIYF. CDR3 nucleotide sequence: TGTGCCAGCAGCTACGCGGACCCCGGGAGCCCCGTCTCTGGAAACACCATATATTTT.

Of note for this clone: One end of the junction is discordant with germline, which a read error may explain. The CDR3 DNA is TGTGCCAGCACTGAACATCCGGGGTTCAATGAGCAGTTCTTC. Translating it yields CASTEHPGFNEQFF. V is TRBV6-1 and J is TRBJ2-1; maybe TRBD2 (5 bases). The germline gives CDR1 MNHNS, CDR2 SASEGT. The CDR3 contains 14 residues.

The J gene is TRBJ1-1, the V gene TRBV5-4; maybe TRBD1 (5 bases). This CDR3 comprises 14 residues. Between the trimmed V and J ends, which lost 5 bases and 1 base, there was a span of 12 bases. Germline CDR1 is SGHNT and CDR2 is YYREEE (reference sequence). CDR3 sequence reads: CASSRPQGNTEAFF. The CDR3 DNA reads as TGTGCCAGCAGTCGACCCCAGGGGAACACTGAAGCTTTCTTT.

The chain recombines TRBV18 with TRBJ1-1, with D possibly matching TRBD1 (5 bases). CDR3 length: 15 amino acids. V lost 3 bases and J 1 base, leaving 12 bases between the germline ends. Germline V gene lookup returns CDR1 KGHSH and CDR2 LQKENI. The CDR3 coding sequence is TGTGCCAGCTCACCTGGCGGGGGAAAGAACACTGAAGCTTTCTTT. Translated: CASSPGGGKNTEAFF.

The rearrangement links TRBV27 to TRBJ1-2; D uncertain. Trimming left V 5 bases short and J 10 bases short, with 17 bases between. The germline V gene has CDR1 MNHEY and CDR2 SMNVEV (reference sequence). This CDR3 contains 13 residues. The CDR3 sequence: CASSPAWRLDYTF. In DNA, the CDR3 is TGTGCCAGCAGTCCCGCTTGGAGGCTGGACTACACCTTC.

The chain is built from TRBV7-9 and TRBJ2-1, with TRBD1 matching over 8 bases. V trimming: 4 bases; J trimming: 6 bases; junction bases outside the gene matches: 8. The CDR3 has 15 amino acids. CDR1 is SEHNR, CDR2 FQNEAQ, per germline (reference sequence). This CDR3 is CASSSDRAQINEQFF. CDR3 DNA sequence: TGTGCCAGCAGCTCGGACAGGGCCCAGATCAATGAGCAGTTCTTC.

This clone has just one count. The chain joins TRBV2 to TRBJ1-5; D not certain. Trimming left V 4 bases short and J 10 bases short, with 17 bases between. Per the germline V gene, CDR1 is SNHLY and CDR2 is FYNNEI. CDR3 length equals 14 residues. The CDR3 DNA is TGTGCCAGCAGTGTGGGTCTGACTAAGGATCCCCAGCATTTT. Translated: CASSVGLTKDPQHF.

Regarding this clone: The DNA is left out, because the CDR3 cannot be placed on it with certainty; the CDR3 is given as TCRdb lists it. The chain couples TRBV10-1 to TRBJ1-1; the table's TRBD1 call for D was not verified on the DNA. In germline, CDR1 is WNHNN, CDR2 SYGVQD (reference sequence). 17 amino acids form the CDR3, both terminal residues included. This CDR3 is CASSSGQGTSGNTEAFF.

The chain links TRBV6-4 to TRBJ2-1; D may be TRBD1 (6 bases). V shed 0 bases and J shed 5 bases, with 8 bases lying between them. The CDR3 sequence is 14 residues long. Germline V gene data show CDR1 as MRHNA and CDR2 as SNTAGT. The CDR3: CASSDSGADNEQFF. The CDR3 coding sequence is TGTGCCAGCAGTGACTCGGGGGCAGACAATGAGCAGTTCTTC.

This sequence joins TRBV2 and TRBJ2-5; tentatively, D is TRBD2 (7 bases). The CDR3 has 12 amino acids. The germline V gene encodes CDR1 SNHLY and CDR2 FYNNEI. V shed 8 bases and J shed 4 bases, with 11 bases lying between them. CDR3 protein: CASRGAGETQYF. The CDR3 DNA reads as TGTGCCAGCCGGGGGGCTGGAGAGACCCAGTACTTC.

V is TRBV6-6 and J is TRBJ2-7; a weak D match, TRBD2 (5 bases). CDR3 length: 14 residues. V lost 11 bases, J lost 0 bases, and 17 bases lay in between. Germline CDR1 is MNHNY and CDR2 is SVGAGI (reference sequence). The CDR3 nucleotides read TGTGCCCTCCGCGAGGGCCTGCTCTCCTACGAGCAGTACTTC. As protein: CALREGLLSYEQYF.

J is TRBJ2-5 and V is TRBV6-1; TRBD1 matches 7 bases. V trimming: 1 base; J trimming: 9 bases; junction bases outside the gene matches: 14. The CDR3 loop spans 16 amino acids. Germline CDR1 reads MNHNS; CDR2 reads SASEGT. CDR3 sequence reads: CASSEGGITRQGAQYF. As DNA, the CDR3 is TGTGCCAGCAGTGAAGGGGGGATCACACGGCAGGGGGCCCAGTACTTC.

The chain uses TRBV13 and TRBJ2-3, with 15 positions matching TRBD2. V lost 5 bases to trimming and J lost 9 bases; unmatched junction nucleotides: 9. Germline values: CDR1 PRHDT, CDR2 FYEKMQ (reference sequence). The CDR3 is 16 amino acids. This CDR3 reads CASSPPGLAGGRTQYF. The CDR3 nucleotides read TGTGCCAGCAGCCCCCCGGGACTAGCGGGGGGACGGACGCAGTATTTT.

This chain connects TRBV7-9 to TRBJ1-1; weak D call: TRBD1 (6 bases). The germline gives CDR1 SEHNR, CDR2 FQNEAQ (reference sequence). Trimming took off 3 bases at V and 1 base at J, with 6 bases between the two ends. The CDR3 has 13 amino acids. The CDR3 nucleotides are TGTGCCAGCAGCTTGGGGGCGAACACTGAAGCTTTCTTT. Translated, it gives CASSLGANTEAFF.

This clone was observed once. The rearrangement uses TRBV6-1 and TRBJ2-7; the match to TRBD1 covers 10 bases. The CDR3 loop spans 13 amino acids. V lost 6 bases and J lost 4; bases outside the gene matches: 3. CDR1 and CDR2 from the germline V gene are MNHNS and SASEGT. The CDR3 protein is CASRADRGYEQYF. The CDR3 nucleotides read TGTGCCAGCAGGGCGGACAGGGGGTACGAGCAGTACTTC.

CDR3 bases: TGTGCCAGCACTTCCAAGGGTCTAGCGGGAGACCCAGAGGGATACGAGCAGTACTTC. Its protein product is CASTSKGLAGDPEGYEQYF. The J gene is TRBJ2-7, the V gene TRBV21-1; TRBD2, as called in the table, went unchecked against the DNA. TRBV21-1 is a pseudogene locus. CDR3 length: 19 amino acids.

This clone has just one count. The chain uses TRBV7-2 and TRBJ1-4, with 7 bases aligning to TRBD1. This CDR3 has 16 amino acids. Per the germline V gene, CDR1 is SGHTA and CDR2 is FQGNSA. V shed 5 bases and J 0 bases; nucleotides not matched to a gene: 6. DNA of the CDR3: TGTGCCAGCAGCCTAACTACAGGGGCAACTAATGAAAAACTGTTTTTT. It codes for CASSLTTGATNEKLFF.

The chain carries TRBV4-2 and TRBJ2-5; 9 bases agree with TRBD1. J gave up 1 base and V 8 bases, and 11 bases lay outside the gene matches. This CDR3 spans 16 amino acids. The germline V gene encodes CDR1 LGHNA and CDR2 YNFKEQ. CDR3: CASGRKGTGSQETQYF. The DNA for the CDR3 is TGTGCCAGCGGAAGGAAGGGGACAGGGAGCCAAGAGACCCAGTACTTC.

The V and J genes are TRBV11-2 and TRBJ2-5; TRBD2 matches 10 bases. Per the germline V gene, CDR1 is SGHAT and CDR2 is FQNNGV. This CDR3 region has 14 residues. J was trimmed by 9 bases and V by 1 base; bases with no gene match: 5. The CDR3 DNA reads TGTGCCAGCAGCTTAGGAGCTAGCGGGAGCGCCCAGTACTTC. Its protein product is CASSLGASGSAQYF.

The V gene is TRBV5-1, the J gene TRBJ1-1, with D unresolved. The CDR3 consists of 13 residues. V was pared by 2 bases and J by 0 bases, with 5 bases between. Germline CDR1 and CDR2: SGHRS and YFSETQ. The CDR3 bases are TGCGCCAGCAGCTTTGCTATGAACACTGAAGCTTTCTTT. Amino acid sequence: CASSFAMNTEAFF.